The T cell receptor (beta chain) described here comes from a study of OX40 agonist ivuxolimab in advanced cancers. As for the study in general: Six ivuxolimab dose levels, 0.01 to 10 mg/kg, were given intravenously every 2 weeks.

About this clone: Its antigen remains unidentified.

General observations from the study: At doses 0.1 to 3.0 mg/kg, CD4+ and CD8+ clones expanded.

Cycle 7 day 1, cycle 4 day 1, and baseline were the timepoints at which blood was sampled. Per the germline V gene, CDR1 is MGHDK and CDR2 is SYGVNS. Trimming removed 4 bases at V and 8 bases at J, with 11 bases between. This CDR3 spans 13 amino acids. Repertoires were generated with immunoSEQ multiplex PCR, while TCRdb's copy carries only in-frame clones and drops some. The sample has approximately 65,000 clones; roughly 90% are singletons. The chain uses TRBV25-1 and TRBJ1-4; D perhaps matches TRBD1 (6 bases). This receptor was identified in an adult with an advanced solid tumor such as melanoma, head and neck, liver or kidney cancer. The specimen was CD4+ or CD8+ T cells sorted from blood, collected in a trial of the OX40 agonist ivuxolimab. The CDR3 nucleotides are TGTGCCAGCAGTGCGCAACAGGGAGAAAAACTGTTTTTT. This codes for CASSAQQGEKLFF.